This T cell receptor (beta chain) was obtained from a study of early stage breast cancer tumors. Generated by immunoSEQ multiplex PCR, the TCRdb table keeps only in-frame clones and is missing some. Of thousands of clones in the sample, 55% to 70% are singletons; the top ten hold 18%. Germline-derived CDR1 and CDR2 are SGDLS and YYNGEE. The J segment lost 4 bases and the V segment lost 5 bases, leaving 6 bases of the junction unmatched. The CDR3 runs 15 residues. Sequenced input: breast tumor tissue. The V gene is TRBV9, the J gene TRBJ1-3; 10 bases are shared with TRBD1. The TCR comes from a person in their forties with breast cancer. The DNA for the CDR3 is TGTGCCAGCAGTGCCGGGACAGGGGAAGGAAACACCATATATTTT. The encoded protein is CASSAGTGEGNTIYF.